This T cell receptor beta chain was obtained from a study of Graves' ophthalmopathy and Graves' hyperthyroidism. Turning to the study itself: Before any treatment was given, at initial diagnosis, peripheral blood was collected. Points from the study as a whole: Sensitivity reached approximately 71% and specificity about 72% when the model predicted ophthalmopathy progression. Detection in blood was also observed for most expanded thyroid clonotypes above 0.001 frequency.

The authors enrolled newly diagnosed hyperthyroidism patients aged 18 to 65 with under 2 months' duration. The authors amplified TCR beta CDR3 regions from RNA transcripts. Second-round multiplex PCR came after first-round RT-PCR with HTBI primers. TCRdb itself ran the multiplex PCR reads through MiXCR, one entry per CDR3 protein. The sample gives hundreds of thousands of distinct CDR3 sequences, about 20% of which show up once; approximately 7% is in the top ten. CDR1 and CDR2 (germline): SNHLY, FYNNEI. The CDR3 runs 13 residues. V lost 6 bases to trimming and J lost 5 bases; unmatched junction nucleotides: 6. Points on this clonotype: What it binds is not known.

This sequence was found in a woman aged 18-29 years with stable Graves' hyperthyroidism. Some clones in this sample may be carry-over from other donors' samples. Sequencing used peripheral blood. The chain couples TRBV2 to TRBJ2-7; 8 bases are a match to TRBD2. CDR3 residues: CASSERGFNEQYF. Written as DNA, the CDR3 is TGTGCCAGCAGCGAGCGGGGGTTCAACGAGCAGTACTTC.